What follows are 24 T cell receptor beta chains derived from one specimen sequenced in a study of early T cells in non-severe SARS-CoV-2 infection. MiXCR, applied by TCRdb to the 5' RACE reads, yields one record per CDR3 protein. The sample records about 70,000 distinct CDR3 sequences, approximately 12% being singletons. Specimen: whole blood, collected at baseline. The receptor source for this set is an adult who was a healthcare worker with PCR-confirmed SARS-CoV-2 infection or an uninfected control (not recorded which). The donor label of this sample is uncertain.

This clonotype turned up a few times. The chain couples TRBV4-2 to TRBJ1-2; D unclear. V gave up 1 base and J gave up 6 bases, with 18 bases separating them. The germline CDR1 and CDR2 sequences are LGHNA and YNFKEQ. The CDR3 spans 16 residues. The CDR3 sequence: CASSQVATDRGDGYTF. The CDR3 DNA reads TGTGCCAGCAGCCAAGTTGCAACGGACCGTGGGGATGGCTACACCTTC.

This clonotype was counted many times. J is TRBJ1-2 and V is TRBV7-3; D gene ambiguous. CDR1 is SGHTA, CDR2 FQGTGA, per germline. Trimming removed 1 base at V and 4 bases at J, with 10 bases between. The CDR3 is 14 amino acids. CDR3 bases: TGTGCCAGCAGCTTAAACGCTTACGGCTATGGCTACACCTTC. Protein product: CASSLNAYGYGYTF.

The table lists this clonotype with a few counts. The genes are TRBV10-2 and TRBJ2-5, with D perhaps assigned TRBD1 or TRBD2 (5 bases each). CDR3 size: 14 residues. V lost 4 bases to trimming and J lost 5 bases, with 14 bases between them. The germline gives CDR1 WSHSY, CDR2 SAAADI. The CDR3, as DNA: TGCGCCAGCAGTGCGGTGTCGGGGCGGGAGACCCAGTACTTC. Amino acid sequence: CASSAVSGRETQYF.

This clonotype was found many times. Written as DNA, the CDR3 is TGTGCCAGTAGTAGGGCAGATACGCAGTATTTT. Translation: CASSRADTQYF. The chain links TRBV19 to TRBJ2-3; the D is unclear. The CDR3 loop spans 11 amino acids. Germline CDR1 is LNHDA and CDR2 is SQIVND (reference sequence). Trimming pared 4 bases from V and 4 bases from J, leaving 3 bases between. The full variable domain, with the rest looked up from reference TRBV19 and TRBJ2-3, is DGGITQSPKYLFRKEGQNVTLSCEQNLNHDAMYWYRQDPGQGLRLIYYSQIVNDFQKGDIAEGYSVSREKKESFPLTVTSAQKNPTAFYLCASSRADTQYFGPGTRLTVL.

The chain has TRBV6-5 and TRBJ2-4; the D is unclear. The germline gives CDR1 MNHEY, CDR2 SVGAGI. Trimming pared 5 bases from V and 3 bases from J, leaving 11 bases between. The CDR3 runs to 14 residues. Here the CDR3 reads CASSNTAVKNIQYF. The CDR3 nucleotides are TGTGCCAGCAGTAATACGGCAGTCAAAAACATTCAGTACTTC.

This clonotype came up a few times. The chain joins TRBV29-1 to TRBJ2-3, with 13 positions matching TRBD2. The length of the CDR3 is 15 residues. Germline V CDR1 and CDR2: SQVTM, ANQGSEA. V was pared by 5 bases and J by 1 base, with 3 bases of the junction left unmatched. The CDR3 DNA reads TGCAGCGTTCCTGGACTAGCGGGGGGCACAGATACGCAGTATTTT. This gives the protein CSVPGLAGGTDTQYF.

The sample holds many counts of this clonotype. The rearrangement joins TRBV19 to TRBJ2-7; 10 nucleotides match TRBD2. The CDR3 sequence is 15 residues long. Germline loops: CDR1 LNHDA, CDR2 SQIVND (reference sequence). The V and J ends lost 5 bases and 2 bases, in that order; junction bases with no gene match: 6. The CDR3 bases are TGTGCCAGTAGTCCCCGCACTAGCGGGGCCTACGAGCAGTACTTC. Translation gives CASSPRTSGAYEQYF.

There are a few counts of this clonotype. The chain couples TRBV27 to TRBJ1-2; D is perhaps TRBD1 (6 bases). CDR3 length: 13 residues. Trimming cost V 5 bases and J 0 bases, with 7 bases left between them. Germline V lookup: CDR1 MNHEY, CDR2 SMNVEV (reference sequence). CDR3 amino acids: CASSDRSNYGYTF. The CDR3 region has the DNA TGTGCCAGCAGTGACAGGTCTAACTATGGCTACACCTTC.

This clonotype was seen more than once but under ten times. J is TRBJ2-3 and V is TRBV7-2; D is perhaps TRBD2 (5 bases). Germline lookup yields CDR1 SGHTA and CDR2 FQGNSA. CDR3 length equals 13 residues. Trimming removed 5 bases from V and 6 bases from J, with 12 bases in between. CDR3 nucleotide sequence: TGTGCCAGCAGCCCCGAGAGGGCGGATACGCAGTATTTT. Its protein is CASSPERADTQYF.

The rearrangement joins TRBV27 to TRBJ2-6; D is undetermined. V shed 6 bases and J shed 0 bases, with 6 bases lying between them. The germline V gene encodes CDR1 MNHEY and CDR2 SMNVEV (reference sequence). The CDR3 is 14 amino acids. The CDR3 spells CASSLNSGANVLTF. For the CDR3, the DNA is TGTGCCAGCAGCCTAAACTCTGGGGCCAACGTCCTGACTTTC.

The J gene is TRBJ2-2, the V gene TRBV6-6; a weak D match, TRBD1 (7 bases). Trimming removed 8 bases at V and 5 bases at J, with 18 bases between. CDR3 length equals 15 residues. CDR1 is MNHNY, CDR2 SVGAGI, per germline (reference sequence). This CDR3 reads CASQPGGTPTGELFF. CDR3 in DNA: TGTGCCAGCCAGCCAGGGGGGACCCCGACCGGGGAGCTGTTTTTT.

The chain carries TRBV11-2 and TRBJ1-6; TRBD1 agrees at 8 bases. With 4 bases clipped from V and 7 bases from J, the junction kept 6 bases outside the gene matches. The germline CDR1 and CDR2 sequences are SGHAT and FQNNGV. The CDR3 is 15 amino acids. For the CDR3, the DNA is TGTGCCAGCAGCTCCCGACAGGGGCAGAATTCACCCCTCCACTTT. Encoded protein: CASSSRQGQNSPLHF.

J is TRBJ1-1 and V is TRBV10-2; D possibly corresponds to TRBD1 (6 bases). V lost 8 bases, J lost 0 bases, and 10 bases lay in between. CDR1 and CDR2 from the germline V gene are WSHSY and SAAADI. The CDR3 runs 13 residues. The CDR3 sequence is CASGGQMNTEAFF. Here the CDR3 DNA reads TGCGCCAGCGGAGGACAGATGAACACTGAAGCTTTCTTT.

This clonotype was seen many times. The CDR3 loop reads CASSPTGFGETQYF. The DNA of the CDR3 is TGTGCCAGCTCTCCCACAGGGTTTGGGGAGACCCAGTACTTC. V usage is TRBV18 and J usage is TRBJ2-5; D is perhaps TRBD1 (6 bases). The V end was cut by 6 bases, the J end by 5 bases, with 16 bases between. The CDR3 spans 14 residues. CDR1 and CDR2 (germline): KGHSH, LQKENI.

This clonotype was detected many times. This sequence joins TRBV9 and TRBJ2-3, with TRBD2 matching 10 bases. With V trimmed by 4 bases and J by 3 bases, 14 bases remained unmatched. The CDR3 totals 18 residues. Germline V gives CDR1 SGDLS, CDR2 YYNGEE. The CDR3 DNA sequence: TGTGCCAGCAGCCCTCCCTGGGCAGCGGGGGGGGTAACAGATACGCAGTATTTT. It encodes CASSPPWAAGGVTDTQYF.

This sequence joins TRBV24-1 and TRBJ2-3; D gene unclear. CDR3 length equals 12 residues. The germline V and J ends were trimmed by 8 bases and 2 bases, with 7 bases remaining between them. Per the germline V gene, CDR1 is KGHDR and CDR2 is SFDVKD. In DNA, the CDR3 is TGTGCCACCACCGATCACACAGATACGCAGTATTTT. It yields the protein CATTDHTDTQYF.

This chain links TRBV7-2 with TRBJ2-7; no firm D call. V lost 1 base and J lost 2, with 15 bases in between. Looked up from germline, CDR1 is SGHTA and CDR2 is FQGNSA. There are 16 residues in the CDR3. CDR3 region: CASSLEEAYPPYEQYF. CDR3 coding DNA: TGTGCCAGCAGCTTAGAGGAAGCCTATCCGCCCTACGAGCAGTACTTC.

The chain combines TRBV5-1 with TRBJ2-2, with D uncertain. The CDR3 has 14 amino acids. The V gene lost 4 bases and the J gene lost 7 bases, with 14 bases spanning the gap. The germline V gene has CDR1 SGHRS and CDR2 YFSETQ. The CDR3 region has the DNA TGCGCCAGCAGCCCTGGCCCTTTCAGCGGGGAGCTGTTTTTT. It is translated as CASSPGPFSGELFF. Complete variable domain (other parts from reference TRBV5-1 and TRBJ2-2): KAGVTQTPRYLIKTRGQQVTLSCSPISGHRSVSWYQQTPGQGLQFLFEYFSETQRNKGNFPGRFSGRQFSNSRSEMNVSTLELGDSALYLCASSPGPFSGELFFGEGSRLTVL.

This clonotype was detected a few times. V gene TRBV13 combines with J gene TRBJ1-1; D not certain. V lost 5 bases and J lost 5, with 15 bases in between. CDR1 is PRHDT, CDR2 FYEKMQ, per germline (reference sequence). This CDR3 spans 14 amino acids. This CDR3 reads CASSPMGPGTEAFF. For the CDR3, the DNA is TGTGCCAGCAGCCCAATGGGCCCGGGGACTGAAGCTTTCTTT.

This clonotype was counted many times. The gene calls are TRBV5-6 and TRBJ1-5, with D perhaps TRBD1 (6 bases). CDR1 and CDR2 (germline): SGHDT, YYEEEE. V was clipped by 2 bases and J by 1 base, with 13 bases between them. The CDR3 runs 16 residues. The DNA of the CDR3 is TGTGCCAGCAGCTTACGAGGCACAGGGAGCAATCAGCCCCAGCATTTT. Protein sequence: CASSLRGTGSNQPQHF. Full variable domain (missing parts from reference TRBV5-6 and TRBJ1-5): DAGVTQSPTHLIKTRGQQVTLRCSPKSGHDTVSWYQQALGQGPQFIFQYYEEEERQRGNFPDRFSGHQFPNYSSELNVNALLLGDSALYLCASSLRGTGSNQPQHFGDGTRLSIL.

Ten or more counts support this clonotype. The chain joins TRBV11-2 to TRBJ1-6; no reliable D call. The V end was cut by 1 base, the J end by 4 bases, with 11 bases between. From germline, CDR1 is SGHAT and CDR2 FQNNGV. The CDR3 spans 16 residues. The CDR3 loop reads CASSLGWARYNSPLHF. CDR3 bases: TGTGCCAGCAGCTTAGGCTGGGCCAGATATAATTCACCCCTCCACTTT.

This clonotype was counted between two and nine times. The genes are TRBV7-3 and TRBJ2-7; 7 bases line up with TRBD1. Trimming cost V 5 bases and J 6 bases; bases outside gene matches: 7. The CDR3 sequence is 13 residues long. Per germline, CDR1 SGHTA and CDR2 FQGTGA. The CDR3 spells CASSEVRTGEQYF. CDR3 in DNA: TGTGCCAGCAGCGAAGTTCGGACAGGCGAGCAGTACTTC.

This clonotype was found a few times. In nucleotides, the CDR3 is TGTGCCAGCAGCCTCCAGGGGGTTGGTCGCAATCAGCCCCAGCATTTT. It specifies CASSLQGVGRNQPQHF. The chain couples TRBV6-2 or TRBV6-3 to TRBJ1-5, with 7 bases fitting TRBD1. Per the germline V gene, CDR1 is MNHEY and CDR2 is SVGEGT. The CDR3 length is 16 residues. V was clipped by 6 bases and J by 2 bases; unmatched bases: 10.

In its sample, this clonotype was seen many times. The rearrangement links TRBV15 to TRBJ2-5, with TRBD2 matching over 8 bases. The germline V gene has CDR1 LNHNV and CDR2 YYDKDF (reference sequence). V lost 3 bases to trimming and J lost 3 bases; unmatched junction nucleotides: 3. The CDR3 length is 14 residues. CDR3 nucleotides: TGTGCCACCAGCAGGGAGACTAGCGAAGAGACCCAGTACTTC. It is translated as CATSRETSEETQYF.